Described below is a single T cell receptor (beta chain) sequence and its context. Sequencing used immunoSEQ multiplex PCR; TCRdb keeps in-frame clones, though not all of them. The sample consists of over 150,000 clones, 80% to 95% of them appearing once. This sample was taken from a study of T cell responses to AZD1222 COVID-19 vaccine. Study details: Second-dose intervals of approximately 4 or approximately 12 weeks were pooled.

The CDR3 loop spans 15 amino acids. Germline values: CDR1 LNHDA, CDR2 SQIVND (reference sequence). V trimming: 7 bases; J trimming: 4 bases; junction bases outside the gene matches: 10. This chain joins TRBV19 and TRBJ1-1; 9 bases line up with TRBD1. The sample in question was peripheral blood, obtained on day 0 of AZD1222 vaccination. The source of this sequence is an adult in good health. CDR3 coding DNA: TGTGCCAGTACCGTGACAGGGGGGCCGAGCACTGAAGCTTTCTTT. Its protein product is CASTVTGGPSTEAFF.